This entry describes one T cell receptor (beta chain). This clone was counted a few times. Its antigen is not yet known. The input lacks base qualities; no much larger clone sits a single base away. This specimen belongs to a study of CD4 T cells in relation to SARS-CoV-2 and coronaviruses (dated by TCRdb to the early 2020s). Some background on the complete study: In the ViraFEST assay, PBMCs were grown with antigen for nine to eleven days, and TCR beta CDR3s were then sequenced to identify antigen-specific clonal expansions. Of the 12 convalescent patients, 8 were male and 4 were female, and two of the subjects were Hispanic. A different, Illumina-based TCR-beta assay was used to sequence expansion assays from other donors in the study. At the level of individual TCR clonotypes, the study measured memory CD4+ T cell crossreactivity between SARS-CoV-2 spike protein and common cold coronavirus spike proteins. The full convalescent cohort of about a dozen patients had a median age of roughly 35 years, ranging from roughly 21 to 72 years. The Adaptive Biotechnologies TCR-sequencing kit was used to sequence samples from three pre-COVID donors and the naive versus memory experiments, while other data came from Illumina-based sequencing. Using patient-derived lymphoblastoid cell lines, the shared crossreactive spike epitopes were mapped to their HLA restriction. General study outcomes and caveats: The study was limited by small numbers of patients and tested TCRs. Significantly weaker SARS-CoV-2-driven expansion was shown by crossreactive clones than by monoreactive clones, consistent with antigenic imprinting. Sequencing of naive versus memory cells indicated that the assay detects memory recall responses, not primary responses primed during culture. Crossreactivity analysis was centred on spike protein, so crossreactivity against other viral proteins was not assessed. In about two thirds of donors, memory CD4+ clonotypes turned up that crossrecognized SARS-CoV-2 and at least one common cold coronavirus spike. No donor contributed both pre-pandemic and post-infection samples, which limited tracing the source of pre-existing responses.

Naive and memory CD4+ T cells were separated from cryopreserved PBMCs by first enriching for CD4 and then performing EasySep naive CD4+ T cell enrichment. For around nine days, sorted naive or memory CD4+ T cells (more than 85,000) were cultured at a 1:1 ratio with T cell-depleted PBMCs and CEF peptides. In general, triplicate replicate wells were used for every peptide culture condition. Ficoll-Paque PLUS gradient centrifugation was used to isolate PBMCs from leukapheresis product or whole blood. PBMCs were either cryopreserved at -140 degrees C or used fresh in the expansion assay. The QIAamp Micro DNA Kit was used to extract genomic DNA from the CD4+ T cells. After removal of 5 bases from V and 2 bases from J, the junction retains 8 bases not matched to a gene. From the germline V gene, CDR1 is MDHEN and CDR2 is SYDVKM. The CDR3 numbers 16 residues from cysteine through phenylalanine. This entry keeps only the CDR3 DNA: 48 bases, framed from base 1.

CEF-cultured naive and memory CD4+ T cell DNA received survey-level immunoSEQ TCR-beta sequencing. The authors processed their data as follows. During preprocessing, nonproductive sequences were removed, as were CDR3s that did not start with C, did not end with F or W, or were shorter than 7 amino acids. Antigen-specific clonotypes were called with the MANAFEST web app on the basis of expansion relative to the reference and to other culture wells. A clone counted as positive if significantly expanded in 2 of 3 replicate wells versus the reference culture at FDR below 0.05. To be called positive, a clone also had to show significant expansion compared with every other tandem well and an odds ratio greater than 5. Cultured and uncultured naive and memory CD4+ repertoires were searched for CDR3s previously identified as spike- and CEF-reactive. CDR3 homology was quantified as pairwise Levenshtein distance, calculated with the stringdist R package after three terminal residues were trimmed from each end. In TCRdb, the immuneACCESS table is reduced to in-frame sequences with V and J assigned. These tables do not hold every clone; where another copy was compared, an unresolved V gene accounts for under half, and the others remain unexplained. Clonal size and the V and J genes are those of that table, whereas D and trimming came from the DNA. The sample data list about 36,000 clones, and roughly four fifths of these were observed just once. 5.5% to 8.5% of the sample lies in the top ten.

This sequence originates from an adult with COVID-19. Sequenced sample: naive CD4+ T cells from PBMCs, cultured in vitro. The meaning of the sample's cell subset or site label: naive CD4+ T cells isolated by negative enrichment. Here the chain combines TRBV28 and TRBJ2-1; TRBD2 matches 8 bases in the middle. For the CDR3, the sequence is CASSHYSGGAYNEQFF. At the DNA level, the sequence is TGTGCCAGCAGTCACTATTCGGGAGGGGCCTACAATGAGCAGTTCTTC.